These 21 T cell receptor beta chains share one sample of origin, sequenced in a study of cytomegalovirus exposure and HLA in healthy donors. The PCR made use of 60 Vbeta and 13 Jbeta primers. Here immunoSEQ multiplex PCR was the method, and the copy in TCRdb shows in-frame clones only, minus some. The sample has tens of thousands of clones; 70% to 85% are singletons. What was sequenced was PBMCs. Source of these receptors: a man aged 55-75 years in good health and CMV-seropositive.

This rearrangement joins TRBV9 to TRBJ1-5, with TRBD1 matching over 10 bases. J gave up 3 bases and V 0 bases, and 3 bases lay outside the gene matches. The CDR3 is 16 residues long. CDR1 and CDR2 from the germline V gene are SGDLS and YYNGEE. The CDR3 coding sequence is TGTGCCAGCAGCGTAGGGGACAGGGGTTTCAATCAGCCCCAGCATTTT. Translation: CASSVGDRGFNQPQHF.

Of note for this clone: Other DNA sequences in this specimen translate into the identical CDR3. This chain connects TRBV21-1 to TRBJ2-2; the table calls TRBD1, which could not be checked here. TRBV21-1 is a known pseudogene. The CDR3 length is 16 residues. This chain's CDR3 is CASSKEVGQDTGELFF. CDR3 DNA sequence: TGTGCCAGCAGCAAAGAGGTGGGACAGGACACCGGGGAGCTGTTTTTT.

The chain links TRBV2 to TRBJ2-6, with 7 bases that match TRBD1. CDR1 and CDR2 (germline): SNHLY, FYNNEI. J was trimmed by 0 bases and V by 5 bases; bases with no gene match: 4. CDR3 length: 16 amino acids. For the CDR3, the DNA is TGTGCCAGCAGTAGGGACAGTAGCTCTGGGGCCAACGTCCTGACTTTC. Translation: CASSRDSSSGANVLTF. The full variable domain, rest sourced from reference TRBV2 and TRBJ2-6, is EPEVTQTPSHQVTQMGQEVILRCVPISNHLYFYWYRQILGQKVEFLVSFYNNEISEKSEIFDDQFSVERPDGSNFTLKIRSTKLEDSAMYFCASSRDSSSGANVLTFGAGSRLTVL.

This chain uses TRBV5-1 with TRBJ1-2, with D uncertain. The germline gives CDR1 SGHRS, CDR2 YFSETQ. The CDR3 is made up of 15 amino acids. V lost 4 bases to trimming and J lost 0 bases, with 13 bases between them. The CDR3, as DNA: TGCGCCAGCAGCATATCAGAAGTTCCTAACTATGGCTACACCTTC. Its protein is CASSISEVPNYGYTF.

This chain joins TRBV29-1 and TRBJ1-1, with D unresolved. Germline V gene data show CDR1 as SQVTM and CDR2 as ANQGSEA. The CDR3 is 10 residues long. Trimming left V 6 bases short and J 9 bases short, with 11 bases between. The CDR3 here is CSVVTPQAFF. CDR3 bases: TGCAGCGTCGTTACTCCACAAGCTTTCTTT. Combining the CDR3 with reference TRBV29-1 and TRBJ1-1 gives the whole variable domain SAVISQKPSRDICQRGTSLTIQCQVDSQVTMMFWYRQQPGQSLTLIATANQGSEATYESGFVIDKFPISRPNLTFSTLTVSNMSPEDSSIYLCSVVTPQAFFGQGTRLTVV.

This clone was observed a single time. The chain recombines TRBV27 with TRBJ2-7, with 7 positions matching TRBD1. Germline loops: CDR1 MNHEY, CDR2 SMNVEV (reference sequence). The CDR3 extends over 14 amino acids. V shed 5 bases, J shed 2 bases, and the junction held 6 bases outside the gene matches. CDR3 sequence reads: CASSGGQAPYEQYF. DNA for the CDR3: TGTGCCAGCAGTGGAGGACAGGCTCCCTACGAGCAGTACTTC.

The V gene is TRBV29-1, the J gene TRBJ1-2; D gene unclear. This CDR3 contains 11 residues. The ends were cut back, 4 bases at V and 4 bases at J, with 7 bases in the middle. The germline gives CDR1 SQVTM, CDR2 ANQGSEA. Written as DNA, the CDR3 is TGCAGCGTTGTACTAACCTATGGCTACACCTTC. This translates into CSVVLTYGYTF.

DNA for the CDR3: TGTGCCAGCAGTTACGAGGGGGCGATTTCACCCCTCCACTTT. Encoded protein: CASSYEGAISPLHF. V usage is TRBV6-5 and J usage is TRBJ1-6; 7 bases agree with TRBD1. This CDR3 contains 14 residues. Looked up from germline, CDR1 is MNHEY and CDR2 is SVGAGI. V dropped 2 bases and J dropped 9; count of bases not matched to a gene: 4.

This rearrangement joins TRBV11-2 to TRBJ2-1; 11 bases are a match to TRBD2. The CDR3 runs to 16 residues. CDR1 is SGHAT, CDR2 FQNNGV, per germline. With 3 bases clipped from V and 7 bases from J, the junction kept 8 bases outside the gene matches. This CDR3 is CASSLLLAGGRNEQFF. The CDR3 DNA follows: TGTGCCAGCAGCTTGTTATTAGCGGGAGGGAGGAATGAGCAGTTCTTC.

The gene calls are TRBV10-1 and TRBJ2-3; D might be TRBD2 (5 bases). The V gene lost 2 bases and the J gene lost 0 bases, with 9 bases spanning the gap. The CDR3 is 15 residues long. Germline V gene lookup returns CDR1 WNHNN and CDR2 SYGVQD (reference sequence). The chain's CDR3 is CASSESWTSTDTQYF. CDR3 nucleotide sequence: TGCGCCAGCAGTGAGAGCTGGACTAGCACAGATACGCAGTATTTT.

This clone appeared a few times. The same CDR3 arises from other DNA sequences in this sample as well. The chain joins TRBV6-5 to TRBJ1-1, with 9 bases fitting TRBD1. The CDR3 runs 15 residues. Germline V gives CDR1 MNHEY, CDR2 SVGAGI. Trimming took 6 bases from V and 4 from J; bases not matched to a gene: 9. CDR3 protein: CASRPGQGFRTEAFF. CDR3 DNA: TGTGCCAGCAGGCCGGGACAGGGATTTCGCACTGAAGCTTTCTTT.

The chain joins TRBV11-3 to TRBJ2-2, with TRBD1 matching over 10 bases. Trimming at V came to 5 bases and at J to 1 base, leaving 10 bases not matched to a gene. The CDR3 length is 18 residues. Germline V CDR1 and CDR2: SGHNT, YENEEA. This chain's CDR3 is CASSRGSGTGENTGELFF. DNA for the CDR3: TGTGCCAGCAGCCGGGGGTCCGGGACAGGGGAGAACACCGGGGAGCTGTTTTTT. Based on the CDR3 plus reference TRBV11-3 and TRBJ2-2, the full variable domain is EAGVVQSPRYKIIEKKQPVAFWCNPISGHNTLYWYLQNLGQGPELLIRYENEEAVDDSQLPKDRFSAERLKGVDSTLKIQPAELGDSAVYLCASSRGSGTGENTGELFFGEGSRLTVL.

The V and J genes are TRBV7-2 and TRBJ2-3, with TRBD2 as a possible D gene (5 bases). V dropped 1 base and J dropped 2 bases, with 16 bases sitting between them. The CDR3 has 17 amino acids. CDR1 is SGHTA and CDR2 is FQGNSA in the germline V gene. The CDR3 DNA reads as TGTGCCAGCAGCTTAGGGTTTGGCGGGCCTACCACAGATACGCAGTATTTT. Encoded protein: CASSLGFGGPTTDTQYF.

V usage is TRBV28 and J usage is TRBJ1-6; maybe TRBD1 (6 bases). The ends were cut back, 6 bases at V and 13 bases at J, with 19 bases in the middle. CDR3 length: 14 residues. The germline V gene has CDR1 MDHEN and CDR2 SYDVKM. CDR3 residues: CASSPTQGLGPLHF. The CDR3, as DNA: TGTGCCAGCAGCCCGACCCAGGGGCTTGGGCCCCTCCACTTT.

J is TRBJ1-1 and V is TRBV5-1, with 7 nucleotides matching TRBD1. The CDR3 contains 16 residues. Germline-derived CDR1 and CDR2 are SGHRS and YFSETQ. Trimming at V came to 2 bases and at J to 0 bases, leaving 7 bases not matched to a gene. CDR3 loop: CASSLETGAMNTEAFF. CDR3 nucleotide sequence: TGCGCCAGCAGCTTAGAAACAGGGGCGATGAACACTGAAGCTTTCTTT.

For the CDR3, the DNA is TGCGCCAGCAGCTTCTGGACAGGGGCAACGAACACTGAAGCTTTCTTT. Its protein is CASSFWTGATNTEAFF. This sequence joins TRBV5-1 and TRBJ1-1, with 9 positions matching TRBD1. There are 16 residues in the CDR3. Germline CDR1 SGHRS, CDR2 YFSETQ. J gave up 1 base and V 2 bases, and 6 bases lay outside the gene matches.

The rearrangement joins TRBV18 to TRBJ2-2, with TRBD1 as a possible D gene (5 bases). Germline CDR1 and CDR2: KGHSH and LQKENI. This CDR3 has 15 amino acids. V was clipped by 8 bases and J by 2 bases, with 15 bases between them. The chain's CDR3 is CASRQTAHNTGELFF. CDR3 nucleotide sequence: TGTGCCAGCAGACAGACAGCACACAACACCGGGGAGCTGTTTTTT. The full variable domain, with the rest looked up from reference TRBV18 and TRBJ2-2, is NAGVMQNPRHLVRRRGQEARLRCSPMKGHSHVYWYRQLPEEGLKFMVYLQKENIIDESGMPKERFSAEFPKEGPSILRIQQVVRGDSAAYFCASRQTAHNTGELFFGEGSRLTVL.

The chain has TRBV2 and TRBJ2-1, with TRBD2 identical over 11 bases. Per the germline V gene, CDR1 is SNHLY and CDR2 is FYNNEI. V lost 8 bases, J lost 7 bases, and 7 bases stayed unmatched. The CDR3 totals 14 residues. The CDR3 DNA sequence: TGTGCCAGCCGGACTAGCGGGCTAGGGAATGAGCAGTTCTTC. It encodes CASRTSGLGNEQFF.

The sample holds one count of this clone. The CDR3 DNA reads TGTGCCAGCTCAGAGGGACAGGGGAGGCCTGAAGCTTTCTTT. Translating gives CASSEGQGRPEAFF. The J gene is TRBJ1-1, the V gene TRBV18, with 10 bases aligning to TRBD1. The CDR3 runs to 14 residues. J lost 6 bases, V lost 5 bases, and 6 bases had no gene match. Germline assignment: CDR1 KGHSH and CDR2 LQKENI.

The genes are TRBV11-1 and TRBJ1-2; no clear D. With 5 bases removed from V and 7 bases from J, the gap between germline ends came to 14 bases. The germline CDR1 and CDR2 sequences are SGHAT and FQDESV (reference sequence). CDR3 length: 13 amino acids. In DNA, the CDR3 is TGTGCCAGCAGCCAAGGGAGAGGTGTTGGCTACACCTTC. It specifies CASSQGRGVGYTF.

This chain connects TRBV13 to TRBJ2-7; tentatively, D is TRBD2 (7 bases). Germline loops: CDR1 PRHDT, CDR2 FYEKMQ (reference sequence). Trimming left V 5 bases short and J 6 bases short, with 26 bases between. CDR3 length: 17 amino acids. The CDR3 here is CASSKTREGEVCCEQYF. The DNA for the CDR3 is TGTGCCAGCAGCAAAACAAGGGAGGGGGAGGTTTGTTGCGAGCAGTACTTC.